The 10 T cell receptor beta chains presented below share a single source sample, sequenced in a study of Ad26.COV2.S vaccination and SARS-CoV-2 variants. As to treatment: 19 received Ad26.COV2.S at low or high dose, single or two shots; roughly five received placebo; per-sample allocation not given. Collection of samples fell on day 63 after the first vaccine or placebo injection. Profiling relied on immunoSEQ multiplex PCR, and the TCRdb table lists in-frame clones only, not all of them. Altogether about 460,000 clones are present, nearly 90% being singletons, with the ten largest covering approximately 1.7%. The sample in question was peripheral blood, obtained in a trial of Ad26.COV2.S vaccine versus placebo. These receptors all come from a person between 18 and 65 years old who received the Ad26.COV2.S COVID-19 vaccine or a placebo.

V and J are TRBV28 and TRBJ2-3, with D tentatively TRBD1 or TRBD2 (5 bases each). The CDR3 runs 15 residues. Trimming removed 0 bases from V and 1 base from J, with 8 bases in between. From germline, CDR1 is MDHEN and CDR2 SYDVKM. CDR3: CASSLWQGGTDTQYF. CDR3 bases: TGTGCCAGCAGTTTATGGCAGGGAGGCACAGATACGCAGTATTTT.

Only one count was recorded for this clone. The chain is built from TRBV28 and TRBJ2-7; possible D gene TRBD1, 6 bases. The CDR3 is made up of 12 amino acids. Per germline, CDR1 MDHEN and CDR2 SYDVKM. Trimming left V 6 bases short and J 9 bases short, with 15 bases between. CDR3 residues: CASRTGYSTQYF. In nucleotides, the CDR3 is TGTGCCAGCAGGACAGGTTATAGCACGCAGTACTTC. Combining the CDR3 with reference TRBV28 and TRBJ2-7 gives the whole variable domain DVKVTQSSRYLVKRTGEKVFLECVQDMDHENMFWYRQDPGLGLRLIYFSYDVKMKEKGDIPEGYSVSREKKERFSLILESASTNQTSMYLCASRTGYSTQYFGPGTRLTVT.

V gene TRBV6-5 combines with J gene TRBJ1-3; D not certain. Between the trimmed V and J ends, which lost 6 bases and 5 bases, there was a span of 8 bases. CDR1 and CDR2 from the germline V gene are MNHEY and SVGAGI. The CDR3 is 12 residues long. DNA for the CDR3: TGTGCCAGCAGCTCCCGACGAAACACCATATATTTT. Residues: CASSSRRNTIYF.

J is TRBJ1-1 and V is TRBV5-1; D not resolved. CDR1 SGHRS and CDR2 YFSETQ come from the germline V gene. This CDR3 comprises 14 residues. The germline V and J ends were trimmed by 0 bases and 3 bases, with 9 bases remaining between them. CDR3 loop: CASSLAALDTEAFF. CDR3 DNA sequence: TGCGCCAGCAGCTTGGCCGCCTTGGACACTGAAGCTTTCTTT.

V is TRBV13 and J is TRBJ1-2, with D maybe TRBD1 (6 bases). V lost 6 bases to trimming and J lost 5 bases, with 22 bases between them. Germline assignment: CDR1 PRHDT and CDR2 FYEKMQ (reference sequence). This CDR3 has 16 residues. The CDR3 protein is CASRLISQGHRYGYTF. CDR3 nucleotides: TGTGCCAGCAGGCTAATCTCCCAGGGGCATCGGTATGGCTACACCTTC.

The DNA of the CDR3 is TGTGCCAGCAGCTTAGATGGGCCAGCCGTCCCTGAAGCTTTCTTT. Protein sequence: CASSLDGPAVPEAFF. The chain is built from TRBV7-9 and TRBJ1-1; D gene uncertain. The germline V gene has CDR1 SEHNR and CDR2 FQNEAQ (reference sequence). The CDR3 is made up of 15 amino acids. The germline V and J ends were trimmed by 1 base and 6 bases, with 15 bases remaining between them.

This chain connects TRBV7-9 to TRBJ1-1, with a weak D call TRBD1 (5 bases). V lost 3 bases, J lost 4 bases, and 9 bases lay in between. CDR1 is SEHNR and CDR2 is FQNEAQ in the germline V gene (reference sequence). This CDR3 has 13 residues. The DNA of the CDR3 is TGTGCCAGCAGCTTCGAAAGGGGCACTGAAGCTTTCTTT. Translating gives CASSFERGTEAFF.

The chain employs TRBV30 and TRBJ1-5; D ambiguous. In germline, CDR1 is GTSNPN, CDR2 SVGIG (reference sequence). V was clipped by 5 bases and J by 2 bases, with 13 bases between them. CDR3 length: 14 amino acids. As DNA, the CDR3 is TGTGCCTGGGCCAGGAATATGGGCAATCAGCCCCAGCATTTT. This codes for CAWARNMGNQPQHF.

The chain couples TRBV18 to TRBJ1-4; D might be TRBD1 (6 bases). The germline V gene has CDR1 KGHSH and CDR2 LQKENI. The V end lost 4 bases, the J end lost 7 bases, and 16 bases lay between the germline ends. The CDR3 is made up of 15 amino acids. The CDR3 protein is CASSLAGAEGEKLFF. CDR3 bases: TGTGCCAGCTCACTCGCGGGGGCCGAAGGTGAAAAACTGTTTTTT.

This chain connects TRBV5-1 to TRBJ1-3; possible D gene TRBD1, 6 bases. The V gene's germline CDR1 is SGHRS and CDR2 YFSETQ. Trimming removed 4 bases from V and 0 bases from J, with 8 bases in between. The CDR3 length is 14 residues. The CDR3: CASSGGGSGNTIYF. The CDR3, as DNA: TGCGCCAGCAGCGGAGGGGGCTCTGGAAACACCATATATTTT.